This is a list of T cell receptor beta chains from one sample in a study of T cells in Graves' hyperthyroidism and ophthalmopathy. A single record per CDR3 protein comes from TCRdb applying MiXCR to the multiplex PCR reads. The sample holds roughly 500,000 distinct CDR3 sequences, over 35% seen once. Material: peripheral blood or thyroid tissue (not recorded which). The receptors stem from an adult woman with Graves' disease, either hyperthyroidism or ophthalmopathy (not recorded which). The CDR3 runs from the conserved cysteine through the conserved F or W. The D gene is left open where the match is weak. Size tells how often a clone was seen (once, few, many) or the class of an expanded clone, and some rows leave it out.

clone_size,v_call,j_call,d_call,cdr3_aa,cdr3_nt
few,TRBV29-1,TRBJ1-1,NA,CSVFPPTGTNAEAFF,TGCAGCGTTTTCCCCCCTACAGGGACGAATGCCGAAGCTTTCTTT
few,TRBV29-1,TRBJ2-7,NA,CSGGTAYEQYF,TGCAGCGGCGGGACTGCCTACGAGCAGTACTTC
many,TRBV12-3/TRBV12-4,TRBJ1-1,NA,CASSFLQGSTEAFF,TGTGCCAGCAGTTTCCTCCAGGGGAGCACTGAAGCTTTCTTT
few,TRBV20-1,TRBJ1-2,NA,CSARGDNYYGYTF,TGCAGTGCTAGAGGGGACAACTACTATGGCTACACCTTC
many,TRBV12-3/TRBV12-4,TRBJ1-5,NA,CASSTQWAPSRSQHF,TGTGCCAGCAGTACCCAATGGGCGCCGAGTCGTTCCCAGCATTTT
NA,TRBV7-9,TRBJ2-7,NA,CASSSSRAYEQYF,TGTGCCAGCAGCTCTAGTCGGGCCTACGAGCAGTACTTC
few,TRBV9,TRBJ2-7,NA,CASSDLGGEQYF,TGCGCCAGCAGTGACTTGGGGGGCGAGCAGTACTTC
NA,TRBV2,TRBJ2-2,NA,CASTESSTGELFF,TGTGCCAGCACCGAAAGTAGCACCGGGGAGCTGTTTTTT
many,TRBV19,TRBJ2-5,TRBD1,CASSSIGQAKETQYF,TGTGCCAGTAGTTCGATCGGACAGGCCAAAGAGACCCAGTACTTC
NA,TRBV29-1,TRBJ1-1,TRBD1,CSLWGPGQGDTEAFF,TGCAGCTTGTGGGGACCGGGACAGGGGGACACTGAAGCTTTCTTT
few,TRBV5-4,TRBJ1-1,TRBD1,CASSQSGTGLTEAFF,TGTGCCAGCAGCCAATCCGGGACAGGGTTGACTGAAGCTTTCTTT
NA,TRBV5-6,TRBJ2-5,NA,CASSLLRPRTQYF,TGTGCCAGCAGCTTGCTCAGGCCCCGGACCCAGTACTTC
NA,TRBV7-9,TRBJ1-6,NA,CASSPGDRTASPLHF,TGTGCCAGCAGCCCGGGCGACCGAACAGCGTCGCCCCTCCACTTT
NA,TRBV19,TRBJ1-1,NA,CASSDAGIGGEAFF,TGTGCCAGTAGCGATGCGGGGATTGGGGGGGAAGCTTTCTTT
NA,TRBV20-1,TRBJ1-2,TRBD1,CSARSANRGPLLTF,TGCAGTGCTAGATCAGCTAACAGGGGGCCTCTCCTCACCTTC
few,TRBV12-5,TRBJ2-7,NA,CASSAGLGDYEQYF,TGTGCCAGCAGTGCCGGACTGGGGGATTACGAGCAGTACTTC
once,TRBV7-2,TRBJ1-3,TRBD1,CASNIPGQGERNTIYF,TGTGCCAGCAACATCCCGGGACAGGGGGAGAGAAACACCATATATTTT
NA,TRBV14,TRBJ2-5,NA,CASSQDLGQETQYF,TGTGCCAGCAGCCAAGATCTAGGACAAGAGACCCAGTACTTC
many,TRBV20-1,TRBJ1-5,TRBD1,CSAKTGDQPQHF,TGCAGTGCTAAGACAGGGGATCAGCCCCAGCATTTT
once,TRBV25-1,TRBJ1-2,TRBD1,CASSDPGTGSGYTF,TGTGCCAGCAGTGATCCCGGGACAGGGAGCGGCTACACCTTC
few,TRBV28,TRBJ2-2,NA,CASSRNQGLRELFF,TGTGCCAGCAGTCGCAACCAGGGACTCAGGGAGCTGTTTTTT
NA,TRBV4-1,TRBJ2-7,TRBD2,CASSHRGAGVSYEQYF,TGCGCCAGCAGCCACCGCGGAGCGGGAGTTTCCTACGAGCAGTACTTC
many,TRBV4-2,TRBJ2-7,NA,CASSRTGTYEQYF,TGTGCCAGCAGCCGAACCGGGACCTACGAGCAGTACTTC
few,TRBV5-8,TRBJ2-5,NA,CASSSRTGGGETQYF,TGTGCCAGCAGCTCACGGACAGGAGGGGGGGAGACCCAGTACTTC
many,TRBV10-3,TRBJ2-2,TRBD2,CAIRGTSVVGELFF,TGTGCCATCAGGGGGACTAGCGTCGTCGGGGAGCTGTTTTTT
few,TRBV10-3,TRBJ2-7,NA,CAISEGSGGPYEQYF,TGTGCCATCAGTGAGGGTAGCGGAGGGCCCTACGAGCAGTACTTC
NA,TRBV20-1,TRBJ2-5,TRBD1,CSARETGTGSYQPQYF,TGCAGTGCTAGAGAAACCGGGACAGGTTCATACCAGCCCCAGTACTTC
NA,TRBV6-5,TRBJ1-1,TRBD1,CASSPDSGRQGGRDTEAFF,TGTGCCAGCAGTCCCGATTCGGGGAGACAGGGAGGGAGGGACACTGAAGCTTTCTTT
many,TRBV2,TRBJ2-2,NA,CASEGSRSNTGELFF,TGTGCCAGCGAGGGCAGTAGGTCGAACACCGGGGAGCTGTTTTTT
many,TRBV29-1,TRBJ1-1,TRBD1,CSVALTGGGTEAFF,TGCAGCGTTGCCCTTACAGGGGGCGGCACTGAAGCTTTCTTT
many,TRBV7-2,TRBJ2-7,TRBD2,CASSPAPTSGIYEQYF,TGTGCCAGCAGCCCCGCCCCGACTAGCGGGATTTACGAGCAGTACTTC
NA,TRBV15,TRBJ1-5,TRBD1,CASNGGGPGQGGQPQHF,TGTGCCAGCAATGGGGGGGGTCCGGGACAGGGCGGTCAGCCCCAGCATTTT
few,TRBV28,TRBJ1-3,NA,CASSFGYYSGNTIYF,TGTGCCAGCAGTTTTGGGTATTACTCTGGAAACACCATATATTTT
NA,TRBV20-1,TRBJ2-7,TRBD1,CSALDRVSEQYF,TGCAGTGCCCTAGACAGGGTCTCCGAGCAGTACTTC
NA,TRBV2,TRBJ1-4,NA,CASSLNSGQSNEKLFF,TGTGCCAGCAGTCTAAACTCAGGGCAGAGTAATGAAAAACTGTTTTTT
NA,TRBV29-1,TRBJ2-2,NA,CSVLLVRELFF,TGCAGCGTTCTTCTCGTCCGGGAGCTGTTTTTT
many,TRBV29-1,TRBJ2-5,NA,CSAAPGQARETQYF,TGCAGCGCCGCTCCGGGACAAGCCAGAGAGACCCAGTACTTC
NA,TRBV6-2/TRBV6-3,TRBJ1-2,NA,CASSSTGSGYTF,TGTGCCAGCAGCAGTACAGGGTCTGGCTACACCTTC
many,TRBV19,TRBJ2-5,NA,CASSIGTPQETQYF,TGTGCCAGTAGTATTGGGACTCCCCAAGAGACCCAGTACTTC
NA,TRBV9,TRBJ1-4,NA,CASSVAPRGKLFF,TGTGCCAGCAGCGTAGCACCGCGCGGAAAACTGTTTTTT
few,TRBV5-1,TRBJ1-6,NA,CASSADGAPLHF,TGCGCCAGCAGCGCGGACGGGGCGCCCCTCCACTTT
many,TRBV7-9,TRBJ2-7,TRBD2,CASSLGLAGDEQYF,TGTGCCAGCAGCCTTGGACTAGCGGGAGACGAGCAGTACTTC
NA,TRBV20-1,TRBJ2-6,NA,CSARARASGAYVLTF,TGCAGTGCTAGAGCTAGGGCTAGTGGGGCTTACGTCCTGACTTTC
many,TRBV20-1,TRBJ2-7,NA,CSARAGSVYEQYF,TGCAGTGCTAGAGCCGGTAGCGTGTACGAGCAGTACTTC
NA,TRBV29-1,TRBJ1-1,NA,CGVLNRRGRTEAFF,TGCGGCGTCCTCAATAGGAGGGGTCGCACTGAAGCTTTCTTT
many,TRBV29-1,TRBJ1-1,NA,CSVEDTRNTEAFF,TGCAGCGTTGAGGACACACGGAACACTGAAGCTTTCTTT
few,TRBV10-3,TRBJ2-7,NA,CAISERGNEQYF,TGTGCCATCAGTGAGAGGGGTAACGAGCAGTACTTC
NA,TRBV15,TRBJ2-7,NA,CATSRAGDNEQYF,TGTGCCACCAGCAGAGCCGGGGACAACGAGCAGTACTTC
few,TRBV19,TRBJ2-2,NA,CASSSQPDTGELFF,TGTGCCAGTAGTAGCCAGCCAGACACCGGGGAGCTGTTTTTT
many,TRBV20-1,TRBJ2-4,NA,CSARDSGGKDTQYF,TGCAGTGCTAGAGACAGTGGCGGGAAGGACACTCAGTACTTC